A selection of T cell receptor beta chains follows, all from one sample in a study of blood T cell repertoires in COVID-19. Generated by immunoSEQ multiplex PCR, the TCRdb table keeps only in-frame clones and is missing some. The table includes over 40,000 clones, roughly 90% detected once. Sequencing was performed on peripheral blood. The receptors stem from a human donor in a cohort sampled during active COVID-19. The CDR3 runs from the conserved cysteine through the conserved F or W. Fields, in order: D gene, clone size, V gene, J gene, CDR3 protein, CDR3 DNA. The D gene is left open where the match is weak. Only some rows state a clone size, as once, few, many or a class for expanded clones.

D gene: TRBD1; clone size: .; V gene: TRBV10-3; J gene: TRBJ1-6; CDR3 protein: CAISGPGQGLSPLHF; CDR3 DNA: TGTGCCATCAGTGGACCGGGACAGGGCCTTTCACCCCTCCACTTT
D gene: TRBD1; clone size: .; V gene: TRBV5-1; J gene: TRBJ2-5; CDR3 protein: CASSLAPGGQGETQYF; CDR3 DNA: TGCGCCAGCAGCTTGGCCCCGGGCGGACAGGGGGAGACCCAGTACTTC
D gene: .; clone size: .; V gene: TRBV2; J gene: TRBJ2-1; CDR3 protein: CASSEGQPSYNEQFF; CDR3 DNA: TGTGCCAGCAGTGAGGGGCAGCCAAGTTACAATGAGCAGTTCTTC
D gene: TRBD2; clone size: once; V gene: TRBV7-6; J gene: TRBJ2-1; CDR3 protein: CASSLASGGPREQFF; CDR3 DNA: TGTGCCAGCAGCTTAGCATCGGGGGGGCCCCGGGAGCAGTTCTTC
D gene: TRBD2; clone size: .; V gene: TRBV11-2; J gene: TRBJ2-4; CDR3 protein: CASSLGGGNIQYF; CDR3 DNA: TGTGCCAGCAGCTTAGGGGGAGGGAACATTCAGTACTTC
D gene: .; clone size: .; V gene: TRBV5-4; J gene: TRBJ1-6; CDR3 protein: CASSLRGPYNSPLHF; CDR3 DNA: TGTGCCAGCAGCTTAAGGGGCCCCTATAATTCACCCCTCCACTTT
D gene: .; clone size: .; V gene: TRBV27; J gene: TRBJ1-1; CDR3 protein: CASSFSGDTEAFF; CDR3 DNA: TGTGCCAGCAGTTTTTCAGGGGACACTGAAGCTTTCTTT
D gene: TRBD2; clone size: .; V gene: TRBV4-3; J gene: TRBJ2-3; CDR3 protein: CASSQTLTSGGTDTQYF; CDR3 DNA: TGCGCCAGCAGCCAGACCCTGACTAGCGGCGGCACAGATACGCAGTATTTT
D gene: .; clone size: .; V gene: TRBV6-6; J gene: TRBJ2-7; CDR3 protein: CASSTFTNEQYF; CDR3 DNA: TGTGCCAGCAGTACCTTTACTAACGAGCAGTACTTC
D gene: TRBD2; clone size: once; V gene: TRBV19; J gene: TRBJ2-2; CDR3 protein: CASSMRAGGQYTGELFF; CDR3 DNA: TGTGCCAGTAGTATGCGAGCGGGGGGGCAGTACACCGGGGAGCTGTTTTTT
D gene: .; clone size: .; V gene: TRBV5-1; J gene: TRBJ2-5; CDR3 protein: CASSLVGGRGQETQYF; CDR3 DNA: TGCGCCAGCAGCTTGGTTGGGGGCCGAGGTCAAGAGACCCAGTACTTC
D gene: .; clone size: .; V gene: TRBV5-1; J gene: TRBJ2-5; CDR3 protein: CASAGDTQETQYF; CDR3 DNA: TGCGCCAGCGCGGGGGACACACAAGAGACCCAGTACTTC
D gene: .; clone size: .; V gene: TRBV5-1; J gene: TRBJ1-1; CDR3 protein: CASSSAGTKNTEAFF; CDR3 DNA: TGCGCCAGCAGCTCTGCTGGGACAAAGAACACTGAAGCTTTCTTT
D gene: TRBD1; clone size: .; V gene: TRBV24-1; J gene: TRBJ1-2; CDR3 protein: CATSDLHRGYGYTF; CDR3 DNA: TGTGCCACCAGTGATTTGCACAGGGGCTATGGCTACACCTTC
D gene: .; clone size: .; V gene: TRBV19; J gene: TRBJ1-3; CDR3 protein: CASSIVGRGRSSGNTIYF; CDR3 DNA: TGTGCCAGTAGTATAGTCGGGAGGGGACGTTCCTCTGGAAACACCATATATTTT
D gene: TRBD2; clone size: .; V gene: TRBV4-3; J gene: TRBJ2-3; CDR3 protein: CASSHPPASGTPDTQYF; CDR3 DNA: TGCGCCAGCAGCCACCCCCCGGCTAGCGGGACCCCAGATACGCAGTATTTT
D gene: .; clone size: .; V gene: TRBV2; J gene: TRBJ1-2; CDR3 protein: CASRPPGGYTF; CDR3 DNA: TGTGCCAGCAGGCCCCCCGGTGGCTACACCTTC
D gene: .; clone size: .; V gene: TRBV5-1; J gene: TRBJ2-5; CDR3 protein: CASSYRETQYF; CDR3 DNA: TGCGCCAGCAGCTACCGGGAGACCCAGTACTTC
D gene: TRBD2; clone size: .; V gene: TRBV5-1; J gene: TRBJ2-7; CDR3 protein: CASSLEPSGLYEQYF; CDR3 DNA: TGCGCCAGCAGCTTGGAACCTAGCGGACTCTACGAGCAGTACTTC
D gene: .; clone size: .; V gene: TRBV19; J gene: TRBJ2-5; CDR3 protein: CASSITSRETQYF; CDR3 DNA: TGTGCCAGTAGTATTACTTCTCGAGAGACCCAGTACTTC
D gene: .; clone size: .; V gene: TRBV6-5; J gene: TRBJ1-1; CDR3 protein: CASRNQDSMNTEAFF; CDR3 DNA: TGTGCCAGCAGAAATCAGGACAGCATGAACACTGAAGCTTTCTTT
D gene: TRBD1; clone size: .; V gene: TRBV6-5; J gene: TRBJ1-2; CDR3 protein: CASSPDRGYGYTF; CDR3 DNA: TGTGCCAGCAGCCCCGACAGGGGCTATGGCTACACCTTC
D gene: TRBD1; clone size: .; V gene: TRBV6-5; J gene: TRBJ1-3; CDR3 protein: CASRRQGATGNTIYF; CDR3 DNA: TGTGCCAGCAGACGACAGGGGGCTACAGGAAACACCATATATTTT
D gene: TRBD2; clone size: .; V gene: TRBV4-2; J gene: TRBJ2-5; CDR3 protein: CASSQGRTSGAQETQYF; CDR3 DNA: TGTGCCAGCAGCCAAGGGCGGACTAGCGGGGCACAAGAGACCCAGTACTTC
D gene: TRBD1; clone size: .; V gene: TRBV14; J gene: TRBJ2-7; CDR3 protein: CASSLYRGRLYEQYF; CDR3 DNA: TGTGCCAGCAGCTTGTACAGGGGGCGACTCTACGAGCAGTACTTC
D gene: .; clone size: .; V gene: TRBV18; J gene: TRBJ2-1; CDR3 protein: CASSPGGSYNEQFF; CDR3 DNA: TGTGCCAGCTCACCGGGGGGCTCCTACAATGAGCAGTTCTTC
D gene: TRBD2; clone size: .; V gene: TRBV7-3; J gene: TRBJ2-1; CDR3 protein: CASSRTSVGEQFF; CDR3 DNA: TGTGCCAGCAGCCGCACTAGCGTCGGTGAGCAGTTCTTC
D gene: TRBD1; clone size: .; V gene: TRBV5-4; J gene: TRBJ1-2; CDR3 protein: CASSTMTGVGYTF; CDR3 DNA: TGTGCCAGCAGCACAATGACAGGGGTTGGCTACACCTTC
D gene: .; clone size: .; V gene: TRBV9; J gene: TRBJ2-2; CDR3 protein: CASSVRLESRITGELFF; CDR3 DNA: TGTGCCAGCAGCGTACGCCTGGAGTCAAGGATTACCGGGGAGCTGTTTTTT
D gene: .; clone size: .; V gene: TRBV3-1/TRBV3-2; J gene: TRBJ2-5; CDR3 protein: CASSQGRGETQYF; CDR3 DNA: TGTGCCAGCAGCCAGGGTCGCGGCGAGACCCAGTACTTC
D gene: TRBD1; clone size: .; V gene: TRBV29-1; J gene: TRBJ2-7; CDR3 protein: CSVANRGREQYF; CDR3 DNA: TGCAGCGTTGCTAACAGGGGCCGCGAGCAGTACTTC
D gene: .; clone size: few; V gene: TRBV7-9; J gene: TRBJ1-1; CDR3 protein: CASSSGGPSPEAFF; CDR3 DNA: TGTGCCAGCAGCTCAGGAGGACCCTCGCCTGAAGCTTTCTTT
D gene: TRBD2; clone size: once; V gene: TRBV7-2; J gene: TRBJ2-1; CDR3 protein: CASSLTSGGVEQFF; CDR3 DNA: TGTGCCAGCAGCTTAACTAGCGGGGGGGTCGAGCAGTTCTTC
D gene: TRBD1; clone size: .; V gene: TRBV2; J gene: TRBJ2-2; CDR3 protein: CASSETGSGTGELFF; CDR3 DNA: TGTGCCAGCAGTGAGACAGGGTCCGGAACCGGGGAGCTGTTTTTT
D gene: TRBD1; clone size: .; V gene: TRBV29-1; J gene: TRBJ1-4; CDR3 protein: CSVVGGQGSTNEKLFF; CDR3 DNA: TGCAGCGTCGTGGGGGGACAGGGGTCGACTAATGAAAAACTGTTTTTT
D gene: .; clone size: .; V gene: TRBV28; J gene: TRBJ1-2; CDR3 protein: CASTAGSGYTF; CDR3 DNA: TGTGCCAGCACTGCCGGTTCGGGCTACACCTTC
D gene: .; clone size: .; V gene: TRBV18; J gene: TRBJ2-1; CDR3 protein: CASSPGQGHYNEQFF; CDR3 DNA: TGTGCCAGCTCACCGGGCCAGGGACACTACAATGAGCAGTTCTTC
D gene: .; clone size: .; V gene: TRBV7-6; J gene: TRBJ2-1; CDR3 protein: CASSLEAGASSYNEQFF; CDR3 DNA: TGTGCCAGCAGCTTAGAGGCGGGGGCAAGCTCCTACAATGAGCAGTTCTTC
D gene: TRBD1; clone size: .; V gene: TRBV10-3; J gene: TRBJ1-2; CDR3 protein: CAISDPGQGAGGYTF; CDR3 DNA: TGTGCCATCAGTGACCCGGGACAGGGGGCGGGTGGCTACACCTTC
D gene: TRBD1; clone size: .; V gene: TRBV7-2; J gene: TRBJ1-2; CDR3 protein: CASSLSGTGPYGYTF; CDR3 DNA: TGTGCCAGCAGCTTGTCTGGGACAGGGCCGTATGGCTACACCTTC
D gene: TRBD1; clone size: .; V gene: TRBV4-1; J gene: TRBJ2-5; CDR3 protein: CASSQAGTGLETQYF; CDR3 DNA: TGCGCCAGCAGCCAAGCCGGGACAGGGTTAGAGACCCAGTACTTC
D gene: .; clone size: .; V gene: TRBV10-1; J gene: TRBJ1-1; CDR3 protein: CASSDSHTEAFF; CDR3 DNA: TGCGCCAGCTCGGACAGCCACACTGAAGCTTTCTTT
D gene: .; clone size: .; V gene: TRBV6-2/TRBV6-3; J gene: TRBJ1-5; CDR3 protein: CASSYFQGSNQPQHF; CDR3 DNA: TGTGCCAGCAGTTACTTCCAGGGAAGCAATCAGCCCCAGCATTTT
D gene: TRBD1; clone size: .; V gene: TRBV18; J gene: TRBJ2-7; CDR3 protein: CASSLDRTGTGVYEQYF; CDR3 DNA: TGTGCCAGCTCACTCGATCGCACCGGGACAGGAGTCTACGAGCAGTACTTC
D gene: TRBD1; clone size: .; V gene: TRBV19; J gene: TRBJ1-4; CDR3 protein: CASGDRAREKLFF; CDR3 DNA: TGTGCCAGCGGGGACAGGGCTCGGGAAAAACTGTTTTTT
D gene: TRBD2; clone size: .; V gene: TRBV6-5; J gene: TRBJ2-1; CDR3 protein: CASSYSRGGAYNEQFF; CDR3 DNA: TGTGCCAGCAGTTACTCCCGCGGGGGGGCTTACAATGAGCAGTTCTTC
D gene: .; clone size: .; V gene: TRBV6-2/TRBV6-3; J gene: TRBJ2-2; CDR3 protein: CASSLVAIWRGELFF; CDR3 DNA: TGTGCCAGCAGTCTCGTTGCGATCTGGAGAGGGGAGCTGTTTTTT
D gene: .; clone size: .; V gene: TRBV23-1; J gene: TRBJ1-1; CDR3 protein: CASSHRSSLVGFLTEAFF; CDR3 DNA: TGCGCCAGCAGTCACCGATCTAGTCTCGTCGGATTTCTCACTGAAGCTTTCTTT
D gene: TRBD2; clone size: .; V gene: TRBV7-8; J gene: TRBJ2-3; CDR3 protein: CASSLAPHSGRRGDTQYF; CDR3 DNA: TGTGCCAGCAGCTTAGCTCCGCATAGCGGGAGGAGGGGAGATACGCAGTATTTT
D gene: .; clone size: .; V gene: TRBV9; J gene: TRBJ2-1; CDR3 protein: CASSVVGGSYNEQFF; CDR3 DNA: TGTGCCAGCAGCGTAGTCGGGGGCTCCTACAATGAGCAGTTCTTC
D gene: .; clone size: .; V gene: TRBV3-1/TRBV3-2; J gene: TRBJ2-3; CDR3 protein: CASSQGGFTDTQYF; CDR3 DNA: TGTGCCAGCAGCCAGGGAGGTTTCACAGATACGCAGTATTTT
D gene: TRBD1; clone size: .; V gene: TRBV10-3; J gene: TRBJ1-2; CDR3 protein: CAISLWTGVNYGYTF; CDR3 DNA: TGTGCCATCAGCCTCTGGACAGGGGTTAACTATGGCTACACCTTC
D gene: .; clone size: .; V gene: TRBV5-4; J gene: TRBJ1-2; CDR3 protein: CASSLAGPSNYGYTF; CDR3 DNA: TGTGCCAGCAGCTTGGCAGGGCCCAGTAACTATGGCTACACCTTC
D gene: TRBD2; clone size: .; V gene: TRBV4-2; J gene: TRBJ2-7; CDR3 protein: CASSQDRLAGRPRYF; CDR3 DNA: TGTGCCAGCAGCCAAGATCGCCTAGCGGGGAGGCCTAGGTACTTC
D gene: .; clone size: .; V gene: TRBV7-2; J gene: TRBJ2-1; CDR3 protein: CASSFSNEQFF; CDR3 DNA: TGTGCCAGCAGCTTCTCCAATGAGCAGTTCTTC
D gene: TRBD1; clone size: .; V gene: TRBV5-6; J gene: TRBJ2-5; CDR3 protein: CASRPTDRGRETQYF; CDR3 DNA: TGTGCCAGCAGACCTACCGACAGGGGGCGAGAGACCCAGTACTTC
D gene: .; clone size: .; V gene: TRBV4-1; J gene: TRBJ2-2; CDR3 protein: CASSQDGSTRNTGELFF; CDR3 DNA: TGCGCCAGCAGCCAAGACGGGAGCACCAGGAACACCGGGGAGCTGTTTTTT
D gene: TRBD1; clone size: .; V gene: TRBV7-2; J gene: TRBJ2-2; CDR3 protein: CASSFRTGSNTGELFF; CDR3 DNA: TGTGCCAGCAGCTTTCGGACAGGATCGAACACCGGGGAGCTGTTTTTT
D gene: TRBD2; clone size: .; V gene: TRBV7-8; J gene: TRBJ2-5; CDR3 protein: CASSPLGLAGVGTQYF; CDR3 DNA: TGTGCCAGCAGCCCACTCGGACTAGCGGGAGTCGGGACCCAGTACTTC
D gene: TRBD1; clone size: once; V gene: TRBV4-3; J gene: TRBJ1-5; CDR3 protein: CASSPDPQGDQPQHF; CDR3 DNA: TGCGCCAGCAGCCCAGATCCGCAGGGGGATCAGCCCCAGCATTTT